These 18 T cell receptor beta chains were sequenced from one sample in a study of blood T cell repertoires in COVID-19. Method: immunoSEQ multiplex PCR; TCRdb's copy keeps in-frame clones and lacks some. The sample shows some 93,000 clones, approximately 83% of them seen only once. What was sequenced was peripheral blood. These receptors were collected from a man between 60 and 75 years old with acute or convalescent COVID-19.

This chain uses TRBV5-8 with TRBJ1-3; D may be TRBD1 (5 bases). Deletions cut 2 bases from V and 0 bases from J, with 9 bases between. CDR1 and CDR2 from the germline V gene are SGHTS and YDEGEE. The CDR3 has 15 amino acids. The CDR3 region has the DNA TGTGCCAGCAGCTTTTGGGGCACCTCTGGAAACACCATATATTTT. It codes for CASSFWGTSGNTIYF.

The V and J genes are TRBV6-6 and TRBJ2-7; maybe TRBD2 (6 bases). V was clipped by 7 bases and J by 5 bases, with 18 bases between them. Looked up from germline, CDR1 is MNHNY and CDR2 is SVGAGI (reference sequence). The CDR3 sequence is 14 residues long. For the CDR3, the DNA is TGTGCCAGCATCCCAGCCGGGGGTGGGGACGAGCAGTACTTC. It is translated as CASIPAGGGDEQYF.

The J gene is TRBJ2-3, the V gene TRBV7-7; the D gene is possibly TRBD2 (6 bases). Germline V lookup: CDR1 SSHAT, CDR2 FNYEAQ (reference sequence). The CDR3 loop spans 15 amino acids. V was pared by 2 bases and J by 5 bases, with 14 bases between. The CDR3 sequence is CASSLRLGKGDTQYF. CDR3 sequence (DNA): TGTGCCAGCAGCTTACGACTAGGCAAGGGAGATACGCAGTATTTT.

The chain joins TRBV5-6 to TRBJ1-1; weak D call: TRBD1 (5 bases). Deletions cut 2 bases from V and 0 bases from J, with 8 bases between. Germline V gene lookup returns CDR1 SGHDT and CDR2 YYEEEE. CDR3 length equals 14 residues. The CDR3 coding sequence is TGTGCCAGCAGCTTTCGACAGATGAACACTGAAGCTTTCTTT. Amino acids: CASSFRQMNTEAFF.

The chain links TRBV24-1 to TRBJ2-7; 11 bases are a match to TRBD2. The CDR3 has 15 residues. V lost 4 bases and J lost 1; bases outside the gene matches: 2. Germline V CDR1 and CDR2: KGHDR, SFDVKD. CDR3 DNA: TGTGCCACCAGTGAGGCTAGCGGGAGGTCCTACGAGCAGTACTTC. Its translation: CATSEASGRSYEQYF.

The chain combines TRBV9 with TRBJ2-1, with 9 bases identical to TRBD1. V lost 2 bases to trimming and J lost 8 bases; unmatched junction nucleotides: 23. Germline V gives CDR1 SGDLS, CDR2 YYNGEE. The length of the CDR3 is 20 residues. CDR3 bases: TGTGCCAGCAGCGTGAGTTTGCCCCGGACAGGGGCCTCCGGTTGGTATGAGCAGTTCTTC. Translation: CASSVSLPRTGASGWYEQFF.

This rearrangement joins TRBV30 to TRBJ2-3, with TRBD2 matching over 7 bases. The CDR3 has 14 residues. The V gene end was trimmed by 4 bases and the J gene end by 0 bases; junction bases not matched to a gene: 4. Germline V CDR1 and CDR2: GTSNPN, SVGIG (reference sequence). In nucleotides, the CDR3 is TGTGCCTGGATCCAGCGGGGTAGCACAGATACGCAGTATTTT. Its protein is CAWIQRGSTDTQYF.

The chain links TRBV18 to TRBJ2-3, with D unclear. The length of the CDR3 is 15 residues. Germline loops: CDR1 KGHSH, CDR2 LQKENI. Between the trimmed V and J ends, which lost 5 bases and 2 bases, there was a span of 14 bases. CDR3 DNA sequence: TGTGCCAGCTCAACCTCTCCTAGGTCCACAGATACGCAGTATTTT. It translates to CASSTSPRSTDTQYF.

This chain connects TRBV18 to TRBJ2-7, with a weak D call TRBD1 (5 bases). Germline CDR1 reads KGHSH; CDR2 reads LQKENI. Trimming shortened V by 2 bases and J by 6 bases, and 14 bases separated the two germline ends. The CDR3 contains 14 residues. DNA of the CDR3: TGTGCCAGCTCACCAGGGGCCGACGCCGGCGAGCAGTACTTC. It translates to CASSPGADAGEQYF. Looking up the rest from reference TRBV18 and TRBJ2-7 gives the full variable domain: NAGVMQNPRHLVRRRGQEARLRCSPMKGHSHVYWYRQLPEEGLKFMVYLQKENIIDESGMPKERFSAEFPKEGPSILRIQQVVRGDSAAYFCASSPGADAGEQYFGPGTRLTVT.

This chain joins TRBV24-1 and TRBJ2-4; D unclear. Trimming removed 8 bases at V and 0 bases at J, with 10 bases between. This CDR3 comprises 14 residues. In germline, CDR1 is KGHDR, CDR2 SFDVKD. CDR3 region: CATNPELAKNIQYF. As DNA, the CDR3 is TGTGCCACCAACCCCGAACTAGCCAAAAACATTCAGTACTTC.

This clone showed up just a few times. The chain couples TRBV12-3 or TRBV12-4 to TRBJ1-1; no clear D gene. This CDR3 has 11 residues. Trimming left V 5 bases short and J 8 bases short, with 9 bases between. CDR3 region: CASSRRGEAFF. The CDR3 DNA is TGTGCCAGCAGTCGCCGAGGGGAAGCTTTCTTT.

J is TRBJ1-2 and V is TRBV9; the D gene is possibly TRBD1 (5 bases). Germline V gene lookup returns CDR1 SGDLS and CDR2 YYNGEE. V shed 3 bases and J shed 4 bases, with 10 bases lying between them. The CDR3 has 13 residues. CDR3 region: CASSGGGPYGYTF. DNA of the CDR3: TGTGCCAGCAGCGGCGGGGGACCCTATGGCTACACCTTC.

V usage is TRBV10-3 and J usage is TRBJ2-7; D not certain. Germline loops: CDR1 ENHRY, CDR2 SYGVKD. Trimming took off 2 bases at V and 1 base at J, with 6 bases between the two ends. The CDR3 has 13 residues. CDR3 DNA sequence: TGTGCCATCAGTGAGGGCCTTTCCTACGAGCAGTACTTC. Translated, it gives CAISEGLSYEQYF.

This clone was recorded many times. The V gene is TRBV7-2, the J gene TRBJ1-6, with a possible D match to TRBD1 (5 bases). The CDR3 runs to 14 residues. Per the germline V gene, CDR1 is SGHTA and CDR2 is FQGNSA. V was shortened by 5 bases and J by 11 bases, with 16 bases between the two germline ends. The CDR3 region has the DNA TGTGCCAGCAGCCGTTGGGGGGGTGGGACACCCCTCCACTTT. Translated, it gives CASSRWGGGTPLHF.

The chain is built from TRBV11-1 and TRBJ2-1, with a possible D match to TRBD2 (5 bases). CDR3 size: 15 residues. V shed 1 base and J shed 7 bases, with 14 bases lying between them. Germline loops: CDR1 SGHAT, CDR2 FQDESV (reference sequence). The CDR3 here is CASSLGASRGNEQFF. The CDR3 nucleotides read TGTGCCAGCAGCTTAGGGGCATCCCGAGGGAATGAGCAGTTCTTC.

This chain links TRBV27 with TRBJ1-5; 7 nucleotides agree with TRBD1. The CDR3 length is 17 residues. Germline CDR1 is MNHEY and CDR2 is SMNVEV (reference sequence). Trimming at V came to 3 bases and at J to 5 bases, leaving 13 bases not matched to a gene. CDR3 DNA sequence: TGTGCCAGCAGTTTCCGGGCAGGGGGTATGGGGGATCAGCCCCAGCATTTT. This encodes CASSFRAGGMGDQPQHF.

The chain employs TRBV5-1 and TRBJ2-1, with D possibly being TRBD1 (6 bases). Germline CDR1 is SGHRS and CDR2 is YFSETQ. This CDR3 contains 16 residues. Trimming pared 10 bases from V and 0 bases from J, leaving 20 bases between. CDR3 coding DNA: TGCGCCGTAAGCCCAGGGCAGGGGAGCTCCTACAATGAGCAGTTCTTC. It yields the protein CAVSPGQGSSYNEQFF.

This chain links TRBV11-2 with TRBJ2-7, with TRBD2 matching over 15 bases. V shed 1 base and J 5 bases; nucleotides not matched to a gene: 3. Germline V CDR1 and CDR2: SGHAT, FQNNGV. This CDR3 spans 16 amino acids. The CDR3 DNA follows: TGTGCCAGCAGCTTAGTGGGACTAGCGGGAGGTAACGAGCAGTACTTC. It encodes CASSLVGLAGGNEQYF. The whole variable domain, remainder taken from reference TRBV11-2 and TRBJ2-7, is EAGVAQSPRYKIIEKRQSVAFWCNPISGHATLYWYQQILGQGPKLLIQFQNNGVVDDSQLPKDRFSAERLKGVDSTLKIQPAKLEDSAVYLCASSLVGLAGGNEQYFGPGTRLTVT.